This T cell receptor (beta chain) was captured in a study of T cells in women clearing cervical HPV infection. Regarding the study as a whole: Each sample's T-cell count was unknown, possibly confounding richness.

Germline loops: CDR1 SGHTA, CDR2 FQGNSA. The CDR3 has 11 residues. A note on this clone: Its antigen remains unidentified. The CDR3 end falls 3 residues outside the read, so it is completed with the germline J gene.

Assay used: immunoSEQ multiplex PCR; TCRdb lists only in-frame clones, some missing. The sample holds approximately 34,000 clones. Prevalent HPV16 infections were excluded; only incident single HPV16 infections included. This chain joins TRBV7-2 and TRBJ1-2; D remains ambiguous. Sequences were obtained from blood buffy coat. The receptor comes from a woman aged 18 to 75 with a cervical HPV16 infection that either progressed to CIN3+ or cleared (not recorded which). The part of the CDR3 DNA that was read is TGTGCCAGCAGCTTGGCAGGCCCT. Amino acids: CASSLAGP. The whole CDR3 sequence is CASSLAGPYTF.